This TCR beta chain was sequenced in a study of T cell changes during pregnancy in multiple sclerosis. Profiling relied on immunoSEQ multiplex PCR, and the TCRdb table lists in-frame clones only, not all of them. The profile covers tens of thousands of clones, with approximately 90% appearing a single time and roughly 0.91% taken by the ten largest. In germline, CDR1 is MDHEN, CDR2 SYDVKM. Trimming removed 5 bases from V and 9 bases from J; junction bases left unmatched: 11. CDR3 length: 15 residues. J is TRBJ2-1 and V is TRBV28, with TRBD1 matching 9 bases. This specimen consisted of peripheral blood, obtained before pregnancy. This clonotype was sampled from a female donor with multiple sclerosis, enrolled in a pregnancy study. The CDR3 DNA sequence: TGTGCCAGCAGTAAGGCGGGACAGGGTAGGATTGAGCAGTTCTTC. Its translation is CASSKAGQGRIEQFF.